In its sample, the clone carrying this T cell receptor beta chain was seen many times. Its specificity is unknown. The sample is drawn from a study of breast tumors, draining lymph nodes, adjacent tissues. The study's findings and limits: Data only fit, rather than demonstrated, lymph node origin of most tumor T cells. Findings are consistent with lymph node origin and intratumoral expansion of most tumor T cells. Compared with lymph nodes, tumors were less diverse; compared with nontumor tissue, more.

The V gene lost 3 bases and the J gene lost 6 bases, with 12 bases spanning the gap. Looked up from germline, CDR1 is MNHNS and CDR2 is SASEGT. This CDR3 spans 14 amino acids. TCRdb re-called the multiplex PCR reads with MiXCR, one entry per CDR3 protein. In the table there are fewer than 250,000 distinct CDR3 sequences, about 32% of which are singletons. Axillary draining lymph nodes of breast cancer patients supplied the node samples. Sample: axillary lymph node tissue. This clonotype was sampled from a female donor with breast cancer. Some clones in this sample may be carry-over from other donors' samples. The chain recombines TRBV6-1 with TRBJ1-5; D remains unclear. The CDR3 nucleotides are TGTGCCAGCAGTGAGACGGGCTGGGGTCAGCCCCAGCATTTT. Translated: CASSETGWGQPQHF.